This T cell receptor (beta chain) was obtained from a study of blood T cell repertoires in COVID-19. Across the whole study: Samples of COVID-19 (acute and convalescent) were obtained from the United States, Italy and Spain. Nucleic acid was either cDNA or gDNA, and it came from T cells, B-cell-depleted T cells, or PBMCs.

Worth noting for this clone: Other DNA sequences of this sample code for an identical CDR3.

Participants were placed into cohorts based on the clinical history they reported. CDR3 size: 14 residues. Trimming took off 5 bases at V and 0 bases at J, with 9 bases between the two ends. CDR1 is MRHNA, CDR2 SNTAGT, per germline. Per the original data handling: Nucleated cell number was recorded as an estimate derived from reference gene primer amplification. Sequenced by immunoSEQ multiplex PCR; TCRdb stores in-frame clones only, minus some. The DNA was the basis for D and trimming; V, J and clone size are from that table. Among fewer than 350,000 clones listed, 87% were seen once. The clonotype was recovered from a woman in her forties who had recovered from COVID-19. The sample was PBMCs or T cells enriched from blood (not recorded which). V usage is TRBV6-4 and J usage is TRBJ2-3, with D possibly TRBD2 on 5 matching bases. CDR3 in amino acids: CASSTSGSTDTQYF. In DNA, the CDR3 is TGTGCCAGCAGTACATCGGGGAGCACAGATACGCAGTATTTT.